This note documents a single TCR beta chain sequence. This receptor's antigen is unknown. Base-call qualities are not available, and no considerably larger clone is one nucleotide away. The immunoSEQ Assay, a bias-controlled multiplex PCR, was used to amplify TCRbeta CDR3 regions from genomic DNA. The published analysis was carried out like this. Nucleated cell counts per sample were estimated from amplification of reference gene primers within the assay. Sequence reads were collapsed and filtered to measure the absolute abundance of every unique TCRbeta CDR3 rearrangement. For each sample, productive Simpson clonality was calculated as the square root of Simpson's diversity index across productive rearrangements. TCRdb retrieved this table from immuneACCESS and kept in-frame rearrangements only. Not all clones are present; in checked studies, unresolved V genes account for under half, and no reason is known for the remainder. That table is the source of V, J and clone size, and D and trimming were worked out from the DNA. Across this sample there are 250,000 to 350,000 clones, with about 90% seen only once. In total, the top ten clones hold approximately 4.3% of the sample.

The data are from a study of blood T cell repertoires in COVID-19 (TCRdb year 2020). With regard to the full study: Samples covering the acute and convalescent phases of COVID-19 were provided by collaborators in the United States, Italy and Spain. The material from the prospective study consisted of cDNA or gDNA derived from T cells, B-cell-depleted T cells, or PBMCs. A de-identified subject ID, COVID-19 status, age in years and sex were almost always included in the sample metadata. Subjects who had been exposed to COVID-19, were actively infected with it, or had recovered from it provided the deeply sampled blood TCRbeta repertoires that made up the dataset. Where available, HLA class I and class II types were obtained from metadata supplied by the sample provider rather than from assay-based typing. The repertoires were released in a freely available public database meant as a resource for research on the immune response to SARS-CoV-2. Samples came from the ongoing ImmuneRACE study (first 160 participants) plus 1,254 subjects from 6 global collaborators. What the study reported, not specific to this receptor: Clinical and demographic metadata were provided uncurated, with the amount varying by source and participant.

Enrolling through a virtual design, the prospective study's participants ranged in age from about 18 to 89 years and lived across roughly 23 United States geographic areas. In the prospective study, participants were assigned to cohorts based on the clinical history participants reported in a screening survey and a study questionnaire. Each participant in the prospective study had whole blood, serum and a nasopharyngeal or oropharyngeal swab collected by mobile phlebotomists. Participants in the prospective study had the option to provide additional blood draws and questionnaires over a roughly 2-month period. Before DNA extraction, prospective study blood samples were shipped either frozen or at room temperature. The sequence derives from a woman in her late teens or twenties with acute COVID-19. The sequencing sample was made of PBMCs or T cells enriched from blood (not recorded which).

The nucleotide sequence is given as TGTGCCAGCAGCGGGGGCAACAGGCATGGAGAAAAACTGTTTTTT. Translated, this is CASSGGNRHGEKLFF. The V gene is TRBV7-6 and the J gene is TRBJ1-4, and TRBD1 may be the D gene, going by 6 matching bases. From the cysteine up to the phenylalanine, the CDR3 has a length of 15 residues. This entry keeps only the CDR3 DNA: 45 bases, framed from base 1. A distance of 18 bases separates the germline ends of V and J, which lose 5 bases and 8 bases respectively. CDR1 SGHVS and CDR2 FNYEAQ are derived from the germline V gene. The CDR3, completed at both ends by the reference TRBV7-6 and TRBJ1-4 genes, gives the full variable domain GAGVSQSPRYKVTKRGQDVALRCDPISGHVSLYWYRQALGQGPEFLTYFNYEAQQDKSGLPNDRFSAERPEGSISTLTIQRTEQRDSAMYRCASSGGNRHGEKLFFGSGTQLSVL.